The sequence of this T cell receptor beta chain was determined in a study of OX40 agonist ivuxolimab in advanced cancers. Background on the study: An agonistic anti-OX40 (CD134) antibody, ivuxolimab, was used to treat the patients. Ivuxolimab was delivered to patients intravenously every 2 weeks at doses spanning 0.01 to 10 mg/kg.

Study-wide results and limits: There were also nonresponders showing low normalized T-cell clonal expansion.

Comments on this clone: Its specificity is unknown.

With autoimmune disease history or systemic immunosuppression, patients were excluded. The repertoire was sequenced with immunoSEQ multiplex PCR; TCRdb's copy has only in-frame clones and lacks some. The sample consists of around 41,000 clones, nearly 90% of them appearing once. This CDR3 contains 14 residues. V shed 5 bases and J shed 1 base, with 12 bases lying between them. Germline V CDR1 and CDR2: SNHLY, FYNNEI. This specimen was CD4+ or CD8+ T cells sorted from blood, taken in a trial of the OX40 agonist ivuxolimab. This receptor was identified in an adult with an advanced solid tumor such as melanoma, head and neck, liver or kidney cancer. The genes are TRBV2 and TRBJ2-7; D call uncertain. CDR3 loop: CASSRAIGSYEQYF. In nucleotides, the CDR3 is TGTGCCAGCAGTCGAGCTATCGGGTCCTACGAGCAGTACTTC. Full variable domain (rest looked up from reference TRBV2 and TRBJ2-7): EPEVTQTPSHQVTQMGQEVILRCVPISNHLYFYWYRQILGQKVEFLVSFYNNEISEKSEIFDDQFSVERPDGSNFTLKIRSTKLEDSAMYFCASSRAIGSYEQYFGPGTRLTVT.